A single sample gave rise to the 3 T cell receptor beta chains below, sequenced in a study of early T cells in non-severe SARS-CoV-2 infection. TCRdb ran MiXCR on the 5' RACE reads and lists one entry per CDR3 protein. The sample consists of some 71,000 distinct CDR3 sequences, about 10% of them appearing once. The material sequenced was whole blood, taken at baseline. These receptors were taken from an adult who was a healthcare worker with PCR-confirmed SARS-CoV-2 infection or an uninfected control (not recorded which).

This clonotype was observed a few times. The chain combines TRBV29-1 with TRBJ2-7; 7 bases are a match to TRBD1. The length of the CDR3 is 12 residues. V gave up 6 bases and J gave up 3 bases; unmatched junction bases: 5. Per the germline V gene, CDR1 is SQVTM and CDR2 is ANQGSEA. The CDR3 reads CSVRTGIYEQYF. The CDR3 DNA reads TGCAGCGTGAGGACAGGAATCTACGAGCAGTACTTC.

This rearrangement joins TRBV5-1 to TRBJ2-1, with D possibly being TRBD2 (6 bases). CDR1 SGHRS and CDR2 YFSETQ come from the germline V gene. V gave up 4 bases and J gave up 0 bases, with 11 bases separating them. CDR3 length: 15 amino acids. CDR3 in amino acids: CASSPLTSSYNEQFF. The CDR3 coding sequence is TGCGCCAGCAGCCCACTGACTAGCTCCTACAATGAGCAGTTCTTC.

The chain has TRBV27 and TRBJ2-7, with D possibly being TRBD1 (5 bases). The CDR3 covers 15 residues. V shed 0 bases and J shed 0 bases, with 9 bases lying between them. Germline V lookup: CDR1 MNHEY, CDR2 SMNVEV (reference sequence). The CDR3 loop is CASSLSGQDSYEQYF. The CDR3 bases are TGTGCCAGCAGTTTATCGGGGCAAGACTCCTACGAGCAGTACTTC.